The sequence of this T cell receptor beta chain was determined in a study of blood T cell repertoires in COVID-19. In the study overall: The United States, Italy and Spain provided the acute and convalescent COVID-19 samples. The cDNA or gDNA used as material had been derived from T cells, B-cell-depleted T cells, or PBMCs.

Per the study methods: Amplifying reference gene primers gave estimates of nucleated cell counts. Profiled with immunoSEQ multiplex PCR; TCRdb holds only in-frame clones, not every one. That table furnishes V, J and clone size, whereas the DNA furnished D and trimming. Of about 170,000 clones in the sample, around 90% were seen once. Enrolled during active infection, Seattle patients were then followed longitudinally. From germline, CDR1 is WSHSY and CDR2 SAAADI. CDR3 length: 14 amino acids. Losses at the gene ends were 7 bases for V and 0 bases for J; bases not matched to a gene: 6. The TCR originated in a man aged 18 to 35 with COVID-19, enrolled during active disease. Sequenced sample: peripheral blood. The rearrangement uses TRBV10-2 and TRBJ2-7; 7 bases are a match to TRBD1. CDR3 sequence reads: CASIMTGSSYEQYF. DNA of the CDR3: TGCGCCAGCATTATGACAGGGTCCTCCTACGAGCAGTACTTC.